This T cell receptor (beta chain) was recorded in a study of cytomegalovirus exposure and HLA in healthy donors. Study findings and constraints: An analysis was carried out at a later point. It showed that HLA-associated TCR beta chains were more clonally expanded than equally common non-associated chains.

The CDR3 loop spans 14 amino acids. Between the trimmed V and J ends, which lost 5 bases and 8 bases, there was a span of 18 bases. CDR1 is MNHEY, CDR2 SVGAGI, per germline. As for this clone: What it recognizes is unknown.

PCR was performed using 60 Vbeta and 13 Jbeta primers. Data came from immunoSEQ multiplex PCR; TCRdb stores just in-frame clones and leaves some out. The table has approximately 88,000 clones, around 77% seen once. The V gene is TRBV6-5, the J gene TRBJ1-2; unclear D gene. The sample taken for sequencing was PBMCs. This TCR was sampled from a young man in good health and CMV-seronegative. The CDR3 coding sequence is TGTGCCAGCAGTCTAACTGGTGTACCCCAAGGCTACACCTTC. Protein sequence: CASSLTGVPQGYTF.